This T cell receptor beta chain was found in a study of T-cell reconstitution after alpha-beta-depleted transplantation in children. A library of TCRbeta sequences, prepared with unique molecular identifiers, was generated. TCRdb fed the PCR reads into MiXCR, producing one record per CDR3 protein. The sample shows roughly 220,000 distinct CDR3 sequences, about 12% of them seen only once. This clonotype was seen a handful of times. The V end was cut by 5 bases, the J end by 2 bases, with 13 bases between. The germline V gene encodes CDR1 SGHTA and CDR2 FQGTGA. The CDR3 runs 16 residues. Sequences were derived from PBMCs from the stem cell graft donor, sampled from the stem cell graft. This clonotype was sampled from a human donor who donated a stem cell graft to a child with acute lymphoblastic leukemia. This chain connects TRBV7-3 to TRBJ2-6; D might be TRBD2 (7 bases). The CDR3 DNA reads TGTGCCAGCAGCCAAGGGGGGGAAGCTGGGGCCAACGTCCTGACTTTC. Amino acids: CASSQGGEAGANVLTF.